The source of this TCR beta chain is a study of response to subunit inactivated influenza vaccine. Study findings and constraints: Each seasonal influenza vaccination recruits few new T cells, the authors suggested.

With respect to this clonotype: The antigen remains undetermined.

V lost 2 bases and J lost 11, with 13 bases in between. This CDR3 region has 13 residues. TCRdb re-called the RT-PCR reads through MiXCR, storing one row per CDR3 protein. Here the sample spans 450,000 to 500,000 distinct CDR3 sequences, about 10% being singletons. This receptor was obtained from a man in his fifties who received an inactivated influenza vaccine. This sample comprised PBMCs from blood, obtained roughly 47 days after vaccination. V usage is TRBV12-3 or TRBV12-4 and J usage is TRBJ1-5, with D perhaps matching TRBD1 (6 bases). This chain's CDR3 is CASSLKGGAAQHF. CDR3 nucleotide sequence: TGTGCCAGCAGTTTAAAGGGGGGGGCGGCCCAGCATTTT.